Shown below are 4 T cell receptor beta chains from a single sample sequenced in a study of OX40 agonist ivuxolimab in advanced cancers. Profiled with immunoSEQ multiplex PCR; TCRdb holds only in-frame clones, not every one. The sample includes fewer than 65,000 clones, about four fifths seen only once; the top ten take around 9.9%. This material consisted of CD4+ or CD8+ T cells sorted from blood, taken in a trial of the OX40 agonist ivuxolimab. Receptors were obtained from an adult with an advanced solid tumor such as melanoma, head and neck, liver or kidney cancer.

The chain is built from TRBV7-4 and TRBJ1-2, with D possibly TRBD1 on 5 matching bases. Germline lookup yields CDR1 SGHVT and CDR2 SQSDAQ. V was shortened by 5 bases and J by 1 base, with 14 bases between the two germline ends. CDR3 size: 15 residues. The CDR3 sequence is CASSPEGSFNYGYTF. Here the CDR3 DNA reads TGTGCCAGCAGCCCTGAGGGGTCTTTTAACTATGGCTACACCTTC.

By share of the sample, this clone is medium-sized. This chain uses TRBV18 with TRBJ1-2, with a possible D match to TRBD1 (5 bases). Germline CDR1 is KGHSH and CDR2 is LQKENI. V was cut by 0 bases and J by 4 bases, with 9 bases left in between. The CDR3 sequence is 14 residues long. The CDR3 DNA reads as TGTGCCAGCTCACCACCGACAGAAAGCTATGGCTACACCTTC. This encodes CASSPPTESYGYTF.

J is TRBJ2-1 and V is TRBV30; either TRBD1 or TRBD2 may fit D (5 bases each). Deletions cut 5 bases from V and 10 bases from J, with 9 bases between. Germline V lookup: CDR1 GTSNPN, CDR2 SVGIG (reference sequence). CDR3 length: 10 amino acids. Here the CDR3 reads CAWGDGEQFF. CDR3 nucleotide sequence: TGTGCCTGGGGGGACGGAGAGCAGTTCTTC.

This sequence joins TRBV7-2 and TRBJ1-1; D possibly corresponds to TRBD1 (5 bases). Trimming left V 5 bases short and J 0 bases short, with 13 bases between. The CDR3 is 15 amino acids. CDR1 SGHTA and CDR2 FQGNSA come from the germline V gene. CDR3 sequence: CASSKGAGMNTEAFF. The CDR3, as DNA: TGTGCCAGCAGCAAAGGGGCAGGGATGAACACTGAAGCTTTCTTT.